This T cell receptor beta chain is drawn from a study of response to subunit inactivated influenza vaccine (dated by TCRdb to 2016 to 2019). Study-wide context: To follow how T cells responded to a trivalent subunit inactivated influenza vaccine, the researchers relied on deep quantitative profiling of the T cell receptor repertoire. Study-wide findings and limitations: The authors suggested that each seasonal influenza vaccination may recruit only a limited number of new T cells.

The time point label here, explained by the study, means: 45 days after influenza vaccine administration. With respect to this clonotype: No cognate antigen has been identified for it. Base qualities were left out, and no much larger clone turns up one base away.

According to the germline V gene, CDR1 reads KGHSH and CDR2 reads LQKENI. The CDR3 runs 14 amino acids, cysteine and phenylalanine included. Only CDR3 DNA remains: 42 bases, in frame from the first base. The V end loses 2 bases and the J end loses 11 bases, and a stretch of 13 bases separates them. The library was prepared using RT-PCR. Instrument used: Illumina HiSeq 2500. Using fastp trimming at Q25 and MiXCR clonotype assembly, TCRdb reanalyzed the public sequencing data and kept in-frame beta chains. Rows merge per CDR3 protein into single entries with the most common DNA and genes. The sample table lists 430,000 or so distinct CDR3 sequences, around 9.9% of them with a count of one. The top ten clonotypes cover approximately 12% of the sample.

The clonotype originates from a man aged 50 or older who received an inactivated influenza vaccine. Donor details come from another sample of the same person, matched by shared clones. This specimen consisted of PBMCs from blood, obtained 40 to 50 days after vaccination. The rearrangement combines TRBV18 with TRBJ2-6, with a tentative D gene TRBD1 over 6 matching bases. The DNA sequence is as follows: TGTGCCAGCTCACCAAAGCAACAGGGTGACGTCCTGACTTTC. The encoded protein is CASSPKQQGDVLTF.